One and the same sample provided the 26 T cell receptor beta chains below, sequenced in a study of cytomegalovirus exposure and HLA in healthy donors. The PCR employed 60 Vbeta primers together with 13 Jbeta primers. The table came from immunoSEQ multiplex PCR; TCRdb's copy has only in-frame clones and leaves some out. The data show approximately 140,000 clones, about 66% seen once. The sequenced material came from PBMCs. These receptors were collected from a male donor in good health and CMV-seronegative.

The rearrangement joins TRBV7-2 to TRBJ2-1, with D possibly being TRBD2 (7 bases). The CDR3 is 14 amino acids. Trimming left V 5 bases short and J 9 bases short, with 17 bases between. In germline, CDR1 is SGHTA, CDR2 FQGNSA. CDR3 region: CASSDHQGRAEQFF. CDR3 nucleotide sequence: TGTGCCAGCAGCGACCATCAGGGGAGGGCTGAGCAGTTCTTC. Full variable domain (missing parts from reference TRBV7-2 and TRBJ2-1): GAGVSQSPSNKVTEKGKDVELRCDPISGHTALYWYRQSLGQGLEFLIYFQGNSAPDKSGLPSDRFSAERTGGSVSTLTIQRTQQEDSAVYLCASSDHQGRAEQFFGPGTRLTVL.

CDR3 sequence: CASSLGTTGDGYTF. In DNA form, the CDR3 reads TGTGCCAGCAGCTTAGGGACCACAGGGGATGGCTACACCTTC. The chain uses TRBV7-8 and TRBJ1-2; TRBD1 agrees at 7 bases. The CDR3 length is 14 residues. CDR1 and CDR2 from the germline V gene are SGHVS and FQNEAQ. V lost 1 base to trimming and J lost 6 bases; unmatched junction nucleotides: 5.

The chain combines TRBV6-6 with TRBJ2-7; 7 bases are a match to TRBD1. After removal of 6 bases from V and 3 bases from J, the junction contained 11 bases not matched to a gene. The CDR3 runs 15 residues. Germline V gene data show CDR1 as MNHNY and CDR2 as SVGAGI (reference sequence). CDR3 amino acids: CASSPVLTGYYEQYF. CDR3 bases: TGTGCCAGCAGCCCCGTTCTGACAGGGTACTACGAGCAGTACTTC.

The rearrangement links TRBV19 to TRBJ1-1; 8 bases align to TRBD1. V dropped 7 bases and J dropped 9; count of bases not matched to a gene: 19. Germline V gene sequence: CDR1 LNHDA, CDR2 SQIVND (reference sequence). This CDR3 is 16 amino acids long. CDR3 DNA: TGTGCCAGTACTAATGCGGCAGGGGGCTCTCCTCATAAAGCTTTCTTT. Its protein is CASTNAAGGSPHKAFF.

The V gene is TRBV7-9, the J gene TRBJ1-3, with D tentatively TRBD1 (5 bases). V gave up 6 bases and J gave up 3 bases, with 12 bases separating them. This CDR3 has 14 amino acids. Germline CDR1 SEHNR, CDR2 FQNEAQ (reference sequence). The DNA of the CDR3 is TGTGCCAGCAGGCCGGGCGACAGTGGAAACACCATATATTTT. It yields the protein CASRPGDSGNTIYF.

The V and J genes are TRBV10-3 and TRBJ1-2; weak D call: TRBD1 (5 bases). The CDR3 is 15 amino acids. Trimming removed 7 bases at V and 2 bases at J, with 17 bases between. The germline V gene has CDR1 ENHRY and CDR2 SYGVKD. In nucleotides, the CDR3 is TGTGCCATCACACAAGGGGATCGGGGGAACTATGGCTACACCTTC. Encoded protein: CAITQGDRGNYGYTF.

The V gene is TRBV25-1, the J gene TRBJ1-1; no clear D. This CDR3 contains 13 residues. Trimming stripped 0 bases from V and 5 bases from J, with 7 bases between. Germline CDR1 is MGHDK and CDR2 is SYGVNS. In nucleotides, the CDR3 is TGTGCCAGCAGTGAATACCGGGATACTGAAGCTTTCTTT. This encodes CASSEYRDTEAFF.

CDR3 DNA sequence: TGTGCCAGCAGCGAACGGACAGGGGGGATAGAGACCCAGTACTTC. Translating gives CASSERTGGIETQYF. The chain recombines TRBV9 with TRBJ2-5; TRBD1 agrees at 10 bases. The germline V gene encodes CDR1 SGDLS and CDR2 YYNGEE. This CDR3 is built from 15 residues. V was pared by 3 bases and J by 4 bases, with 6 bases of the junction left unmatched.

The rearrangement links TRBV7-2 to TRBJ2-2; D may be TRBD2 (5 bases). V was pared by 5 bases and J by 4 bases, with 11 bases between. The CDR3 spans 14 residues. Germline-derived CDR1 and CDR2 are SGHTA and FQGNSA. The CDR3 nucleotides read TGTGCCAGCAGCCCAGACGGGGTCACCGGGGAGCTGTTTTTT. Protein sequence: CASSPDGVTGELFF.

V gene TRBV5-1 combines with J gene TRBJ2-7; maybe TRBD2 (5 bases). CDR1 and CDR2 from the germline V gene are SGHRS and YFSETQ. The length of the CDR3 is 14 residues. The ends were cut back, 0 bases at V and 4 bases at J, with 11 bases in the middle. Written as DNA, the CDR3 is TGCGCCAGCAGCTTGGTTGGAGGCGAGTACGAGCAGTACTTC. This codes for CASSLVGGEYEQYF.

This clone was seen only a few times. The V gene is TRBV30, the J gene TRBJ1-2, with D unresolved. Germline assignment: CDR1 GTSNPN and CDR2 SVGIG (reference sequence). Deletions cut 0 bases from V and 10 bases from J, with 9 bases between. The CDR3 contains 11 residues. CDR3 DNA sequence: TGTGCCTGGAGTGTTAGTGCTTACTACACCTTC. Residues: CAWSVSAYYTF.

V is TRBV5-6 and J is TRBJ1-2; no definite D call. The V gene lost 4 bases and the J gene lost 4 bases, with 2 bases spanning the gap. CDR1 is SGHDT and CDR2 is YYEEEE in the germline V gene. The CDR3 spans 10 residues. CDR3 region: CASSLYGYTF. The CDR3 DNA reads TGTGCCAGCAGCCTCTATGGCTACACCTTC.

V gene TRBV28 combines with J gene TRBJ1-4, with D uncertain. V was trimmed by 3 bases and J by 8 bases, leaving 10 bases between them. CDR1 and CDR2 (germline): MDHEN, SYDVKM. This CDR3 comprises 13 residues. The CDR3 loop reads CASSFRVGEKLFF. CDR3 bases: TGTGCCAGCAGTTTCCGGGTTGGGGAAAAACTGTTTTTT.

This chain uses TRBV29-1 with TRBJ2-5; D gene ambiguous. The CDR3 is 13 residues long. The ends were cut back, 3 bases at V and 4 bases at J, with 12 bases in the middle. Germline V CDR1 and CDR2: SQVTM, ANQGSEA. CDR3 protein: CSVDSGSGETQYF. Written as DNA, the CDR3 is TGCAGCGTTGATTCTGGGTCGGGAGAGACCCAGTACTTC.

The gene calls are TRBV28 and TRBJ2-7; D is perhaps TRBD1 (6 bases). V was pared by 5 bases and J by 1 base, with 12 bases between. CDR1 and CDR2 from the germline V gene are MDHEN and SYDVKM. The CDR3 contains 14 residues. CDR3: CASSITTGSYEQYF. The CDR3 coding sequence is TGTGCCAGCAGTATCACCACAGGGTCCTACGAGCAGTACTTC. Full variable domain (missing parts from reference TRBV28 and TRBJ2-7): DVKVTQSSRYLVKRTGEKVFLECVQDMDHENMFWYRQDPGLGLRLIYFSYDVKMKEKGDIPEGYSVSREKKERFSLILESASTNQTSMYLCASSITTGSYEQYFGPGTRLTVT.

The chain carries TRBV5-5 and TRBJ1-1, with 7 bases fitting TRBD1. This CDR3 is 15 amino acids long. Per the germline V gene, CDR1 is SGHKS and CDR2 is YYEKEE (reference sequence). V gave up 4 bases and J gave up 6 bases; unmatched junction bases: 12. CDR3 nucleotides: TGTGCCAGCAGCCTTTATAGCGGACAGGTCTCTGAAGCTTTCTTT. Protein product: CASSLYSGQVSEAFF.

The chain is built from TRBV5-1 and TRBJ1-1, with 7 bases identical to TRBD1. The CDR3 is made up of 14 amino acids. Trimming cost V 5 bases and J 3 bases; bases outside gene matches: 7. The germline V gene encodes CDR1 SGHRS and CDR2 YFSETQ. DNA of the CDR3: TGCGCCAGCAGTTTAGGGGGCGCGGACACTGAAGCTTTCTTT. Protein sequence: CASSLGGADTEAFF. Supplemented by reference TRBV5-1 and TRBJ1-1, the full variable domain reads KAGVTQTPRYLIKTRGQQVTLSCSPISGHRSVSWYQQTPGQGLQFLFEYFSETQRNKGNFPGRFSGRQFSNSRSEMNVSTLELGDSALYLCASSLGGADTEAFFGQGTRLTVV.

The chain links TRBV11-1 to TRBJ1-6; 8 positions agree with TRBD1. This CDR3 contains 18 residues. After removal of 4 bases from V and 8 bases from J, the junction contained 16 bases not matched to a gene. Germline V lookup: CDR1 SGHAT, CDR2 FQDESV (reference sequence). The CDR3 DNA reads as TGTGCCAGCAGCTGGAGCACAACGACAGGGGTTGGTTATTCACCCCTCCACTTT. Its protein is CASSWSTTTGVGYSPLHF.

This clone has only a few counts. This CDR3 is CASSQGYQGPGDTQYF. CDR3 in DNA: TGCGCCAGCAGCCAAGGTTATCAGGGGCCAGGAGATACGCAGTATTTT. The gene calls are TRBV4-1 and TRBJ2-3, with D possibly TRBD1 on 6 matching bases. Trimming took off 1 base at V and 5 bases at J, with 16 bases between the two ends. This CDR3 has 16 residues. The germline V gene encodes CDR1 MGHRA and CDR2 YSYEKL.

Here the CDR3 DNA reads TGTGCCTGGGTCCTCGACCCGCGGGGGGCGGGGGACACAGATACGCAGTATTTT. It encodes CAWVLDPRGAGDTDTQYF. The chain combines TRBV30 with TRBJ2-3; 8 nucleotides line up with TRBD2. This CDR3 is 18 amino acids long. V trimming: 5 bases; J trimming: 2 bases; junction bases outside the gene matches: 18. The germline V gene has CDR1 GTSNPN and CDR2 SVGIG (reference sequence).

There are a few counts of this clone. The rearrangement links TRBV6-6 to TRBJ2-7; tentative D call: TRBD1 (6 bases). The V gene lost 8 bases and the J gene lost 3 bases, with 20 bases spanning the gap. This CDR3 spans 15 amino acids. Looked up from germline, CDR1 is MNHNY and CDR2 is SVGAGI (reference sequence). This CDR3 is CASGRIQGNFYEQYF. In DNA, the CDR3 is TGTGCCAGCGGTAGGATACAGGGTAACTTCTACGAGCAGTACTTC.

The V gene is TRBV6-1, the J gene TRBJ2-2, with a possible D match to TRBD1 (5 bases). CDR1 is MNHNS and CDR2 is SASEGT in the germline V gene. The CDR3 spans 14 residues. The V gene lost 4 bases and the J gene lost 3 bases, with 9 bases spanning the gap. The CDR3 coding sequence is TGTGCCAGCAGTGCAGACAGTTACACCGGGGAGCTGTTTTTT. Protein product: CASSADSYTGELFF.

The rearrangement uses TRBV5-1 and TRBJ2-3; TRBD1 agrees at 8 bases. CDR3 length: 15 residues. V shed 3 bases and J 1 base; nucleotides not matched to a gene: 4. Germline V CDR1 and CDR2: SGHRS, YFSETQ. In DNA form, the CDR3 reads TGCGCCAGCAGCTCCCAGGGACAGGGCACAGATACGCAGTATTTT. Residues: CASSSQGQGTDTQYF. The whole variable domain, filled in from reference TRBV5-1 and TRBJ2-3, reads KAGVTQTPRYLIKTRGQQVTLSCSPISGHRSVSWYQQTPGQGLQFLFEYFSETQRNKGNFPGRFSGRQFSNSRSEMNVSTLELGDSALYLCASSSQGQGTDTQYFGPGTRLTVL.

This sequence joins TRBV5-5 and TRBJ2-7; D might be TRBD1 (5 bases). CDR3 length equals 14 residues. Germline values: CDR1 SGHKS, CDR2 YYEKEE (reference sequence). Trimming left V 1 base short and J 3 bases short, with 11 bases between. CDR3 sequence (DNA): TGTGCCAGCAGCTTGTGGGCAGGGAACTACGAGCAGTACTTC. It yields the protein CASSLWAGNYEQYF.

This rearrangement joins TRBV30 to TRBJ2-5; the match to TRBD1 covers 8 bases. This CDR3 is 13 amino acids long. V lost 3 bases and J lost 1; bases outside the gene matches: 1. Germline loops: CDR1 GTSNPN, CDR2 SVGIG (reference sequence). CDR3 sequence reads: CAWSTGGQETQYF. CDR3 bases: TGTGCCTGGAGCACAGGGGGCCAAGAGACCCAGTACTTC.

V and J are TRBV18 and TRBJ1-5, with unresolved D. V was cut by 3 bases and J by 9 bases, with 12 bases left in between. The CDR3 sequence is 13 residues long. The germline V gene has CDR1 KGHSH and CDR2 LQKENI. CDR3: CASSPNGESPQHF. The CDR3 bases are TGTGCCAGCTCACCGAACGGGGAATCGCCCCAGCATTTT. The variable domain in full, with the rest retrieved from reference TRBV18 and TRBJ1-5, is NAGVMQNPRHLVRRRGQEARLRCSPMKGHSHVYWYRQLPEEGLKFMVYLQKENIIDESGMPKERFSAEFPKEGPSILRIQQVVRGDSAAYFCASSPNGESPQHFGDGTRLSIL.